This T cell receptor beta chain was identified during a study of CD8 T cells in ankylosing spondylitis. Overall study findings and caveats: Typical of ankylosing spondylitis blood, it appeared, was a TCR beta motif of under 10 highly homologous variants. Matched ankylosing spondylitis synovial fluid reportedly showed significant enrichment of disease-linked clones.

Germline lookup yields CDR1 SGHNT and CDR2 YYREEE (reference sequence). This CDR3 region has 16 residues. Trimming took 0 bases from V and 6 from J; bases not matched to a gene: 11. Libraries for TCR beta were made by quantitative 5'-RACE with molecular barcodes. TCRdb called the 5' RACE reads again in MiXCR, with one record for every CDR3 protein. The sample lists about 540,000 distinct CDR3 sequences; over 9.5% were seen once. For this clonotype: What it binds is unknown.

Sequencing was done on a sample of blood, either unsorted or a sorted T cell fraction (not recorded which). This clonotype was obtained from a male donor with ankylosing spondylitis. This chain uses TRBV5-4 with TRBJ2-5; 7 positions match TRBD1. DNA of the CDR3: TGTGCCAGCAGCTTGGGGTATGACAGGGATGGAAAGACCCAGTACTTC. Translated, it gives CASSLGYDRDGKTQYF.